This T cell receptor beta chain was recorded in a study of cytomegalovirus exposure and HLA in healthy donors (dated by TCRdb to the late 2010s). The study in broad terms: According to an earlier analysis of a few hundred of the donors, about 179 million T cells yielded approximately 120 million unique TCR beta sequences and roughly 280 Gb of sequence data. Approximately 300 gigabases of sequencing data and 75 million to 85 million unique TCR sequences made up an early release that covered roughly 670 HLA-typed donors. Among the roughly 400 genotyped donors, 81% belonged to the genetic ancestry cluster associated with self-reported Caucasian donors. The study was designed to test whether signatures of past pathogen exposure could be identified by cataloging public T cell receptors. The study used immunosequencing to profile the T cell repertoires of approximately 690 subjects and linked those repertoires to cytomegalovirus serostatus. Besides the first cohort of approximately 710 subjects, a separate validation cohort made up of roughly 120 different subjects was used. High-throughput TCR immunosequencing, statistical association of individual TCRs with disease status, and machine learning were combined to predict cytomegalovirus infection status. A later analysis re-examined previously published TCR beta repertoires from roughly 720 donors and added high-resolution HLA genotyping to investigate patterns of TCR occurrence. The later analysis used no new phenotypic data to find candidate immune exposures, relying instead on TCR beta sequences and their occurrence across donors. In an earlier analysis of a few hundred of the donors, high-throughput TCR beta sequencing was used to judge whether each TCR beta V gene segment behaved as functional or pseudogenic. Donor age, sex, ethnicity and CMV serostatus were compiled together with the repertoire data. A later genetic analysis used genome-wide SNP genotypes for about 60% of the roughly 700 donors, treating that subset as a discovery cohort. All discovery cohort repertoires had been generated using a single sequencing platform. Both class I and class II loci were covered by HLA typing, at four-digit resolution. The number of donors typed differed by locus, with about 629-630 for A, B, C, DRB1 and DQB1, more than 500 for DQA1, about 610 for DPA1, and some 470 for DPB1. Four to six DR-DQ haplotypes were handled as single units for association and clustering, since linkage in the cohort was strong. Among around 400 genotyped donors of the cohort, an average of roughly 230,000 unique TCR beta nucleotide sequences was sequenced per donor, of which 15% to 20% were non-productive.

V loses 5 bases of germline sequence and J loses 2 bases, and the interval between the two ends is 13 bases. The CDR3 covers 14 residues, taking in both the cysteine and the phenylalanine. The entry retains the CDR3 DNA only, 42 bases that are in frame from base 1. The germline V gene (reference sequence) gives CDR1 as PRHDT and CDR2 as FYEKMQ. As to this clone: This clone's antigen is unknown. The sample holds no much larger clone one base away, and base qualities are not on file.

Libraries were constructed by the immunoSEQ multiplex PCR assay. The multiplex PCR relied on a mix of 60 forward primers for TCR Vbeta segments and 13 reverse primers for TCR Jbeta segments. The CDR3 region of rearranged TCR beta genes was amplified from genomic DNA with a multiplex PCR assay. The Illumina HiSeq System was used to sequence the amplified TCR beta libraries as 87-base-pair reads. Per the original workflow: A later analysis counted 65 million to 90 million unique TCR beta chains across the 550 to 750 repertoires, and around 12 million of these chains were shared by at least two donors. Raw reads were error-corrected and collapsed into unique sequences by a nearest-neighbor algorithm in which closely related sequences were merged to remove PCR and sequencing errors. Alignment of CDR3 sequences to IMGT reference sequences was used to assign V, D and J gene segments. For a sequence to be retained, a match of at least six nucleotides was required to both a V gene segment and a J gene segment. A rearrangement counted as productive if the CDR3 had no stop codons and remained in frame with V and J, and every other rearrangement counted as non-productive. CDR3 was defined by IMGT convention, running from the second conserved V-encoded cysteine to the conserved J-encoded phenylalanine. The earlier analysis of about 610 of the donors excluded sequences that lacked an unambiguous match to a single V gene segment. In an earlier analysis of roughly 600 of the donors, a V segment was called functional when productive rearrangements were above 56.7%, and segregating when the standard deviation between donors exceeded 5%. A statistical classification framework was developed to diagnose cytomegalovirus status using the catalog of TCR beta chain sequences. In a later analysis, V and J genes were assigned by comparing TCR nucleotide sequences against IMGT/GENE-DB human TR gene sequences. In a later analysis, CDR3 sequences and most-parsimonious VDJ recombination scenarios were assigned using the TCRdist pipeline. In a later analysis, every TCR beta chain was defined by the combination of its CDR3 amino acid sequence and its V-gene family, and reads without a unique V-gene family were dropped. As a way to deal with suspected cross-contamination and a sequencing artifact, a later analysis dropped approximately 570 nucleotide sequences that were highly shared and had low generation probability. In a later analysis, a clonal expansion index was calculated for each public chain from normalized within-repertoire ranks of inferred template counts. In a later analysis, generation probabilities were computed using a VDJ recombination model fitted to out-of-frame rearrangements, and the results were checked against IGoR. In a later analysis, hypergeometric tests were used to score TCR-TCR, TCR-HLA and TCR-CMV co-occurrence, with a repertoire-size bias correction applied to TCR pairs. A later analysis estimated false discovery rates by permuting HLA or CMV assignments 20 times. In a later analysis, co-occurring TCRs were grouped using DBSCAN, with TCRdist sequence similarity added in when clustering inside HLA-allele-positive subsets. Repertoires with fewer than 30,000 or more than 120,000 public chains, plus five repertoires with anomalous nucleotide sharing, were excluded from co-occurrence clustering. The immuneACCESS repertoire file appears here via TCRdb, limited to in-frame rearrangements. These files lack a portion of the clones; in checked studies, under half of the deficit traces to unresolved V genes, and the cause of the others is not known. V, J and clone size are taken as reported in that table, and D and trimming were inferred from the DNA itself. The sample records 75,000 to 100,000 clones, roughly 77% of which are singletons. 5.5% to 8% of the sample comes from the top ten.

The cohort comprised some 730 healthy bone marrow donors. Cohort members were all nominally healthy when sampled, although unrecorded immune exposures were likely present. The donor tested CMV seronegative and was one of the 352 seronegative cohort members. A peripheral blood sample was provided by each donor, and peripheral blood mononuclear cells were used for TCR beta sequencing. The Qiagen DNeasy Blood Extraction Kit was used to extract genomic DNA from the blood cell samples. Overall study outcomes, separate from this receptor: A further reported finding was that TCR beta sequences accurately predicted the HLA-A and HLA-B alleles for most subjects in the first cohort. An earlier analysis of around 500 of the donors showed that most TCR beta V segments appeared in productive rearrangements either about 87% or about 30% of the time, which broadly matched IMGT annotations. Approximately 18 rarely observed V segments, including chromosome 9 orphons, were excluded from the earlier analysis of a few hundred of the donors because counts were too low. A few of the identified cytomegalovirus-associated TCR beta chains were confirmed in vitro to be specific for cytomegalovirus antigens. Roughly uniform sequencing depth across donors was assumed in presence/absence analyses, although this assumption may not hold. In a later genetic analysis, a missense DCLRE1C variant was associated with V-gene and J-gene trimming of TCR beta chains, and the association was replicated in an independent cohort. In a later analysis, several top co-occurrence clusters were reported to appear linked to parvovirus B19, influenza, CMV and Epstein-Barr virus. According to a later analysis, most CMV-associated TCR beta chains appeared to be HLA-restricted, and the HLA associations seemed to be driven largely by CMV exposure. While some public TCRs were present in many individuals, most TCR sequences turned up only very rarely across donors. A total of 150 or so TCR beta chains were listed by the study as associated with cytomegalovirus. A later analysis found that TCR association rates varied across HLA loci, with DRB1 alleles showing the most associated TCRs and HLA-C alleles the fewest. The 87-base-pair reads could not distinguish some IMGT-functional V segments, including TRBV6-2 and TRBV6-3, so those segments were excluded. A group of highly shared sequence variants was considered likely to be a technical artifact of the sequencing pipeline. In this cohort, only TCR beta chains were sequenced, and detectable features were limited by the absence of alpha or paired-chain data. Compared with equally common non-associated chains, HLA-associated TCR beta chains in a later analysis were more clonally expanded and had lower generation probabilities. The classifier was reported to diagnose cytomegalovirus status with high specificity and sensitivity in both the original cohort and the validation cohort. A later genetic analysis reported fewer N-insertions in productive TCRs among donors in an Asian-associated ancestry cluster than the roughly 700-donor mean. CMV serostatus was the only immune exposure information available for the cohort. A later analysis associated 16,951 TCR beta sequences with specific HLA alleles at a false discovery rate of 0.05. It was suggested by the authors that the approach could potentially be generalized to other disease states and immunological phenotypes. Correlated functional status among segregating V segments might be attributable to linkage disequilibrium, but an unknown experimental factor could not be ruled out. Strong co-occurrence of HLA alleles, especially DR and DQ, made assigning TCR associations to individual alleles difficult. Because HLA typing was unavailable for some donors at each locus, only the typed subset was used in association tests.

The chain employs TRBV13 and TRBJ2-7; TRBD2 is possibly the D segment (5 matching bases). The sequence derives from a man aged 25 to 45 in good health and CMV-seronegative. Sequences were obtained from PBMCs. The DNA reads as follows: TGTGCCAGCAGCCTCCGCGGGTCCACCTACGAGCAGTACTTC. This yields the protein CASSLRGSTYEQYF.